This T cell receptor (beta chain) appears in the sequencing data of a study of cytomegalovirus exposure and HLA in healthy donors. Overall study: A later analysis reported the same platform for the 100 to 150 validation repertoires and the 650 to 750 first-cohort repertoires. Study-level results: The tendency of first-cohort TCR clusters to co-occur in the 120 or so validation repertoires was the finding of a later analysis. The study labeled 150 to 200 TCR beta chains cytomegalovirus-associated.

Donors were drawn from the approximately 120-subject validation cohort, separate from the roughly 670-subject first cohort. The CDR3 covers 16 residues. Trimming removed 1 base from V and 3 bases from J; junction bases left unmatched: 6. From germline, CDR1 is SEHNR and CDR2 FQNEAQ (reference sequence). Profiling relied on immunoSEQ multiplex PCR, and the TCRdb table lists in-frame clones only, not all of them. The sample contains 130,000 to 150,000 clones, roughly four fifths of which appear only once. Comment on this clone: The antigen is not known.

Source material: PBMCs. The chain has TRBV7-9 and TRBJ1-5; 7 nucleotides agree with TRBD1. The receptor comes from a woman in her 30s in good health and CMV-seronegative. The CDR3 DNA reads TGTGCCAGCAGCTTAGGGACAGGTGACCCCAATCAGCCCCAGCATTTT. Its protein product is CASSLGTGDPNQPQHF.